This T cell receptor beta chain was sequenced during a study of blood T cells in healthy people across ages. Whole-study results and caveats: Possibly, changes in expanded clonotypes were confounded because donor CMV status was unknown.

This CDR3 contains 14 residues. Trimming at V came to 5 bases and at J to 6 bases, leaving 3 bases not matched to a gene. Then a second PCR, running roughly 7 to 11 cycles, was carried out with a sample-barcoded 5' primer and a J-beta primer mix. TCRdb recomputed calls from the 5' RACE reads with MiXCR, one row per CDR3 protein. The sample records hundreds of thousands of distinct CDR3 sequences, 45% to 65% being singletons. Concerning this clonotype: Antigen unknown.

The sequence was collected from a man in his sixties in good health. V usage is TRBV12-3 or TRBV12-4 and J usage is TRBJ2-3; TRBD2 matches at 12 bases. The source material was blood. The CDR3 sequence is CASSTSGGFDTQYF. The CDR3 bases are TGTGCCAGCAGTACTAGCGGGGGGTTCGATACGCAGTATTTT.